Sequencing of this T cell receptor (beta chain) was carried out in a study of T-cell reconstitution after alpha-beta-depleted transplantation in children. Whole-study findings and limits: It was surviving recipient T cells and thymic progenitors that gave some patients high TCRbeta diversity at day 60. Reportedly, only several hundred clones from non-depleted graft cells drove alpha-beta T-cell counts at about two months. By one year post-transplant, T-cell counts and diversity largely arose from T cells that were newly produced.

The TCRbeta library incorporated unique molecular identifiers. From the PCR reads, TCRdb called clonotypes with MiXCR, one entry per CDR3 protein. The table shows over 150,000 distinct CDR3 sequences, with under 8.5% occurring only once. Comment on this clonotype: Its specificity is unknown.

Looked up from germline, CDR1 is SGHDN and CDR2 is FVKESK. The germline V and J ends were trimmed by 1 base and 1 base, with 13 bases remaining between them. The CDR3 consists of 16 residues. The material sequenced was PBMCs, taken before TCRalphabeta/CD19-depleted stem cell transplant. This receptor was taken from a boy aged 2 to 9 with acute lymphoblastic leukemia, due to receive a stem cell transplant. This rearrangement joins TRBV14 to TRBJ1-1; D may be TRBD1 (5 bases). CDR3 nucleotides: TGTGCCAGCAGCCAAGTTGGGGGGTTCAGGAACACTGAAGCTTTCTTT. Translating it yields CASSQVGGFRNTEAFF.